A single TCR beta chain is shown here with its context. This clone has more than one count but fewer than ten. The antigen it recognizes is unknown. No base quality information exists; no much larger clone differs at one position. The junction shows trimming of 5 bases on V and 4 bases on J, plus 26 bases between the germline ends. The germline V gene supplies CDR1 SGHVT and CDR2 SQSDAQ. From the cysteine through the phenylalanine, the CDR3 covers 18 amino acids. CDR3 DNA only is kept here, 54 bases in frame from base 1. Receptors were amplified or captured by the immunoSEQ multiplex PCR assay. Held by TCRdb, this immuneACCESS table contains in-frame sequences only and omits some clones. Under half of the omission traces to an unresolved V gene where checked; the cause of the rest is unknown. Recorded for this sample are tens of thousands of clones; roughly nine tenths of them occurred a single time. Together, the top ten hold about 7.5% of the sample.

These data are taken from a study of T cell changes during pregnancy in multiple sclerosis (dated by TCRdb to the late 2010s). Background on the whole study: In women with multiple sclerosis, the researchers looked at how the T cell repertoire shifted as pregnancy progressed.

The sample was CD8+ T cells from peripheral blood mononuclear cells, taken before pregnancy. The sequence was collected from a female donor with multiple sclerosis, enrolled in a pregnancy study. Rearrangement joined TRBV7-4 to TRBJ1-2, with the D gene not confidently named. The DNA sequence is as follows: TGTGCCAGCAGCACCTCTGGTGGGCAGACCCCTCGTTCCTATGGCTACACCTTC. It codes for CASSTSGGQTPRSYGYTF.